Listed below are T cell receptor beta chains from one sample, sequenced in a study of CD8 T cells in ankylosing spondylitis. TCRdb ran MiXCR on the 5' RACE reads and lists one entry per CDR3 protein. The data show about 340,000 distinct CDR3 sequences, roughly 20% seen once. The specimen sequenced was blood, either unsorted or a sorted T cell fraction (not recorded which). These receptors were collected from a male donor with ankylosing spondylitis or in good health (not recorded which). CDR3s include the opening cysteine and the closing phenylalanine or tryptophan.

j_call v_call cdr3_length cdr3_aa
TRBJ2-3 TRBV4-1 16 CASSQDTSGGIGTQYF
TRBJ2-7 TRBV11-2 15 CASSLTGGFPYEQYF
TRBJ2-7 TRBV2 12 CARREGPYEQYF
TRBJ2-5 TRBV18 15 CASSPEVDYSETQYF
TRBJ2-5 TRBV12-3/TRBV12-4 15 CASTKIPGTRETQYF
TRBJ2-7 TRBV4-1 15 CASSQDGPSSYEQYF
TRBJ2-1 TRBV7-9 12 CASSSGYDEQFF
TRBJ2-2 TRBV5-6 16 CASSLANQGPAGELFF
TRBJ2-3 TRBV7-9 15 CASSLFQELTDTQYF
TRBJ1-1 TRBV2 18 CASSLRFRQGLRNTEAFF
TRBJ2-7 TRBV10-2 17 CASRPFPRDGESYEQYF
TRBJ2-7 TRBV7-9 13 CASSLQSTYEQYF
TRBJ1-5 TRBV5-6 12 CASSSQNQPQHF
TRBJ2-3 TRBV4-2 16 CASSQEAVLNTDTQYF
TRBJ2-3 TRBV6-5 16 CASSYGLAGESDTQYF
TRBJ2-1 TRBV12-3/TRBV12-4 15 CASSFWDRSYNEQFF
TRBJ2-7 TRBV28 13 CASSFLQGYEQYF
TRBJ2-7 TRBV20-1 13 CSALTGSAYEQYF
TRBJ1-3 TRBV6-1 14 CASRRQDSGNTIYF
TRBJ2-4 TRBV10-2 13 CASSGGGENIQYF
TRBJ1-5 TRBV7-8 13 CASSLALNQPQHF
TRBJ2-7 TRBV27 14 CASGVEGPRGEQYF
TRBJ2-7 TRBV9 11 CASSVGFEQYF
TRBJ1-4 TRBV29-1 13 CSVQGAANEKLFF
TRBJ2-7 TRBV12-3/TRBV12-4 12 CASKTGSGEQYF
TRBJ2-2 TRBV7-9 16 CASSLMPGVNTGELFF
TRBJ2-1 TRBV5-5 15 CASSLTGGFMYEQFF
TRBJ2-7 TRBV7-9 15 CASSPRSAGLYEQYF
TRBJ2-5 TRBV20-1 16 CSASTGTSGGYETQYF
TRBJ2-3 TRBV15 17 CATSSLGGRPPTDTQYF
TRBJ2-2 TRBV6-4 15 CASSPGQDGGGELFF
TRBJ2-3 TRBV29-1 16 CSVEDLGGLVADTQYF
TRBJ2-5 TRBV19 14 CASSIVPGAETQYF
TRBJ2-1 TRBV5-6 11 CASSLGSGQFF
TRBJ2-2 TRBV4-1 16 CASSQESGLGVGELFF
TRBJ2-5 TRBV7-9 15 CASSRADRGRETQYF
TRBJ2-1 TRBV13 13 CASSLIDYNEQFF
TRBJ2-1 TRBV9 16 CASSLRTGDFYNEQFF
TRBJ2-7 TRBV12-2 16 CASRLVRGGASYEQYF
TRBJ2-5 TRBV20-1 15 CSARELAPLGETQYF
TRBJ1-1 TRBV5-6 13 CASSTGTGAEAFF
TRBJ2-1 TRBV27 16 CASSPSATGGGNEQFF
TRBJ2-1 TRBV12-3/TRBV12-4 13 CASSLDRGNEQFF
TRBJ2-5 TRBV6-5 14 CASSYGAAQETQYF
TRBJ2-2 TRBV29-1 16 CSVESWQGAPTGELFF
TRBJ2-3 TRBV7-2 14 CASSLGAGTDTQYF
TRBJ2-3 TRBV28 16 CASSSILAGSTDTQYF
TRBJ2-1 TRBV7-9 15 CASSLVGRTHNEQFF
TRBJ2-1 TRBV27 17 CASSLLAGVAPYNEQFF
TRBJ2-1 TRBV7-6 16 CASSLMGGGGYNEQFF
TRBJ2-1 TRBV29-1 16 CSVEEVGESSYNEQFF
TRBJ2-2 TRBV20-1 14 CSAPTGIGNGELFF
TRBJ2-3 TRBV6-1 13 CASSEGSLHTQYF
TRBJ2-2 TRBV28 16 CASSLEDRARTGELFF
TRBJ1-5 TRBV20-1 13 CSAQDRAGQPQHF
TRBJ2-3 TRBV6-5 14 CASSFKRAGDTQYF
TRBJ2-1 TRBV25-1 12 CASSEYGTLIFF
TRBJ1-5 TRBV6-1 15 CASSDWGHGNQPQHF